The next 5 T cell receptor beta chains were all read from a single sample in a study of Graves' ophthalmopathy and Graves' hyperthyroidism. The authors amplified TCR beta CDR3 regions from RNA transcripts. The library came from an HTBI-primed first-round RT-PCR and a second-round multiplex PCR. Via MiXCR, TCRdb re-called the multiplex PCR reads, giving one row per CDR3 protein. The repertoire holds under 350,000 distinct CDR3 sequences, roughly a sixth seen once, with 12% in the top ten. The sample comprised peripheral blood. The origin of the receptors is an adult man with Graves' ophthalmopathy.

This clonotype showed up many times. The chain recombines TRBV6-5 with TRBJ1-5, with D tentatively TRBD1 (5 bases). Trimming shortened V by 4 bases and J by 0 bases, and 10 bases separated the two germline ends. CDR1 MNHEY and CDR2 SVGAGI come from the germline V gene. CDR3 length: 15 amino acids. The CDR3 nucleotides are TGTGCCAGCAGTTCCGGGACGGATAGCAATCAGCCCCAGCATTTT. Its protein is CASSSGTDSNQPQHF.

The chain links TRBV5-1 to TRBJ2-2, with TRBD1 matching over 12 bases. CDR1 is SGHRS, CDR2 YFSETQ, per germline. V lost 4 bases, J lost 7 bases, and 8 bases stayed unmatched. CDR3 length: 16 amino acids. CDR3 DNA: TGCGCCAGCAGCCCAGGGACAGGGGGCTTCGTCGGGGAGCTGTTTTTT. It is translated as CASSPGTGGFVGELFF.

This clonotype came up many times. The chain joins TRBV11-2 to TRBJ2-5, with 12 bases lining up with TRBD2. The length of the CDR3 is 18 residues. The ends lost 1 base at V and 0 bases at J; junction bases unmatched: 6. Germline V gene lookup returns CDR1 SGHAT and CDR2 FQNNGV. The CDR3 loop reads CASSLVTSGGPHQETQYF. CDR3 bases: TGTGCCAGCAGCTTAGTTACTAGCGGGGGGCCCCACCAAGAGACCCAGTACTTC.

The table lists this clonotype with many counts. The CDR3 bases are TGCGCCAGCAGCCGGACAGGGGACCTAAACACCGGGGAGCTGTTTTTT. Amino acids: CASSRTGDLNTGELFF. V gene TRBV5-1 combines with J gene TRBJ2-2; TRBD1 matches at 9 bases. V gave up 4 bases and J gave up 2 bases; unmatched junction bases: 6. The CDR3 consists of 16 residues. The germline CDR1 and CDR2 sequences are SGHRS and YFSETQ.

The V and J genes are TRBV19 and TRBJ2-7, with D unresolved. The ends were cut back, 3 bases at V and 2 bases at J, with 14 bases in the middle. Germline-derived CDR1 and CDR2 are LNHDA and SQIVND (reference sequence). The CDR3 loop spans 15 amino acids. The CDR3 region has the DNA TGTGCCAGTAGTATCGAGGACGGCGTACCCTACGAGCAGTACTTC. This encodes CASSIEDGVPYEQYF.